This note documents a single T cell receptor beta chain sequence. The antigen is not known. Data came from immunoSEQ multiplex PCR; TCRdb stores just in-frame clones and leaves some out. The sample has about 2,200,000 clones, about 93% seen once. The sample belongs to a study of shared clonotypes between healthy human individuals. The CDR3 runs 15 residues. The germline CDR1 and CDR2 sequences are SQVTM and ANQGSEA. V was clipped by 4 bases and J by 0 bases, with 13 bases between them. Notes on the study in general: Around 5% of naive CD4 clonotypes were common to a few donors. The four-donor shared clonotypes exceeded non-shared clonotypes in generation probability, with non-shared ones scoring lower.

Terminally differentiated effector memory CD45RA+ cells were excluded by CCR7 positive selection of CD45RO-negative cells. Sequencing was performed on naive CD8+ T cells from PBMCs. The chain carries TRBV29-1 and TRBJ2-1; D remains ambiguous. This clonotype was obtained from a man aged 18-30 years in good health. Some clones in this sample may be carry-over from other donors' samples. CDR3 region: CSVGRLKSSYNEQFF. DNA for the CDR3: TGCAGCGTTGGCCGACTCAAGAGCTCCTACAATGAGCAGTTCTTC.